This TCR beta chain was found in a study of shared clonotypes between healthy human individuals. With 8 bases clipped from V and 3 bases from J, the junction kept 11 bases outside the gene matches. The CDR3 consists of 17 residues. The germline gives CDR1 LNHDA, CDR2 SQIVND (reference sequence). The repertoire was sequenced with immunoSEQ multiplex PCR; TCRdb's copy has only in-frame clones and lacks some. This table holds about 110,000 clones, about two thirds found once. This clone was picked up many times. The sequence came from a woman between 25 and 40 years old in good health. This chain links TRBV19 with TRBJ2-2, with 11 positions matching TRBD2. Sequencing was done on a sample of memory CD8+ T cells sorted from blood. Subset meaning: CD45RO+ cells pooled with CCR7-negative TemRA cells. The CDR3 here is CASRRTSGPRDTGELFF. For the CDR3, the DNA is TGTGCCAGTCGGAGGACTAGCGGGCCAAGGGACACCGGGGAGCTGTTTTTT.